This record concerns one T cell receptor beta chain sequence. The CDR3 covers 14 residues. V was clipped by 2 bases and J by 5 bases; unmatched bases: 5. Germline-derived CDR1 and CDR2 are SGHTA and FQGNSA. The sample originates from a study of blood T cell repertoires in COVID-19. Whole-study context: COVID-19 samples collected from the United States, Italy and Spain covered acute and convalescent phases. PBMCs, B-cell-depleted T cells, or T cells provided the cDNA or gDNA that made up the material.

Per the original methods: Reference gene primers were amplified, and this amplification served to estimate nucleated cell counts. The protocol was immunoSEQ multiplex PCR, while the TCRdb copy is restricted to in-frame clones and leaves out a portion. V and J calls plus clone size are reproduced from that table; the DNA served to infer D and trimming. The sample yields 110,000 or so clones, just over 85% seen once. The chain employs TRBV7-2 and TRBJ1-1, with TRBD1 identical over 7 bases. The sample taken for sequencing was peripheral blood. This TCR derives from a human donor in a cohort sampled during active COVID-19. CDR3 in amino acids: CASSLRGRVTEAFF. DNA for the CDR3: TGTGCCAGCAGCTTAAGGGGGCGCGTAACTGAAGCTTTCTTT.